The 24 T cell receptor beta chains in this list originate from one sample, sequenced in a study of regulatory T cells in long-lasting Graves disease. Arm-PCR of CDR3 regions and iRepertoire HTBI primers were the basis on which TCR beta libraries were built. Each CDR3 protein gets one entry after TCRdb re-called the multiplex PCR reads with MiXCR. This sample yields about 470,000 distinct CDR3 sequences, of which about 22% are seen a single time; 7% to 9% belongs to the top ten. This sample's time point: persistent/refractory GD, antithyroid drugs over 5 years with positive TRAb. With RNA extracted from PBMCs as input, the TCR library was made. This specimen was peripheral blood mononuclear cells (PBMCs), taken when the disease was refractory, from a patient treated with antithyroid drugs. The receptors shown here come from a female donor with Graves disease.

This clonotype was found a few times. V is TRBV19 and J is TRBJ1-5; the D is unclear. The V and J ends lost 3 bases and 1 base respectively, with 10 bases between them. The germline gives CDR1 LNHDA, CDR2 SQIVND (reference sequence). The length of the CDR3 is 15 residues. CDR3 amino acids: CASSIDGGSNQPQHF. CDR3 sequence (DNA): TGTGCCAGTAGTATTGATGGTGGGAGCAATCAGCCCCAGCATTTT.

This clonotype has just a few counts. The gene calls are TRBV2 and TRBJ2-7, with D perhaps given as TRBD1 or TRBD2 (5 bases each). The germline gives CDR1 SNHLY, CDR2 FYNNEI. Trimming removed 7 bases from V and 3 bases from J, with 10 bases in between. CDR3 size: 12 residues. CDR3 loop: CASTGDGYEQYF. In nucleotides, the CDR3 is TGTGCCAGCACTGGGGACGGCTACGAGCAGTACTTC.

This clonotype was found many times. In DNA, the CDR3 is TGTGCCACCAGGTCTAGCGGAGAACTCTACGAGCAGTACTTC. Residues: CATRSSGELYEQYF. This rearrangement joins TRBV15 to TRBJ2-7; 7 bases agree with TRBD2. Trimming cost V 6 bases and J 3 bases; bases outside gene matches: 8. CDR1 and CDR2 (germline): LNHNV, YYDKDF (reference sequence). The CDR3 has 14 residues.

This clonotype was counted at least ten times. This chain connects TRBV28 to TRBJ2-7, with TRBD1 matching over 9 bases. V lost 6 bases, J lost 1 base, and 4 bases stayed unmatched. The CDR3 has 14 residues. From germline, CDR1 is MDHEN and CDR2 SYDVKM. The CDR3 region has the DNA TGTGCCAGCAGACGGACAGGGGTATCCTACGAGCAGTACTTC. Protein: CASRRTGVSYEQYF.

Comments on this clonotype: A far larger clone is one nucleotide away, so this likely arose from a read error. The chain employs TRBV28 and TRBJ2-6; D tentatively fits TRBD1 or TRBD2 (7 bases each). Germline V CDR1 and CDR2: MDHEN, SYDVKM. The CDR3 spans 18 residues. V was trimmed by 6 bases and J by 7 bases, leaving 25 bases between them. The CDR3: CASRETGRGWFVANVLTF. The CDR3 DNA reads TGTGCCAGCAGGGAGACAGGGAGGGGTTGGTTTGTAGCCAACGTCCTGACTTTC.

This clonotype was seen a handful of times. The rearrangement joins TRBV2 to TRBJ1-1; a possible D gene is TRBD1 (5 bases). There are 13 residues in the CDR3. Trimming stripped 5 bases from V and 4 bases from J, with 11 bases between. Germline V gene sequence: CDR1 SNHLY, CDR2 FYNNEI. For the CDR3, the DNA is TGTGCCAGCAGTTTGGGACTTTTCACTGAAGCTTTCTTT. Protein sequence: CASSLGLFTEAFF.

This chain connects TRBV4-1 to TRBJ1-5; a possible D gene is TRBD1 (6 bases). In germline, CDR1 is MGHRA, CDR2 YSYEKL. This CDR3 has 16 residues. V lost 8 bases, J lost 7 bases, and 24 bases lay in between. The CDR3 DNA is TGCGCCAGCCGCGCCGCGCCAGGGGTAATTGGGCAGCCCCAGCATTTT. This encodes CASRAAPGVIGQPQHF.

This clonotype occurred a few times. The chain recombines TRBV29-1 with TRBJ1-4; 8 nucleotides match TRBD1. The CDR3 runs 13 residues. Germline assignment: CDR1 SQVTM and CDR2 ANQGSEA. Trimming cost V 6 bases and J 6 bases; bases outside gene matches: 6. CDR3 DNA sequence: TGCAGCGTCTTGACAGGGGAATATGAAAAACTGTTTTTT. It translates to CSVLTGEYEKLFF.

A few counts support this clonotype. Since a much larger clone is just one base distant, this may be a read error. The chain recombines TRBV28 with TRBJ2-5, with 9 bases fitting TRBD2. The germline V gene encodes CDR1 MDHEN and CDR2 SYDVKM. With V trimmed by 7 bases and J by 4 bases, 10 bases remained unmatched. This CDR3 contains 15 residues. The CDR3 reads CASTTAGGLGETQYF. CDR3 nucleotides: TGTGCCAGCACTACCGCGGGGGGGCTGGGAGAGACCCAGTACTTC.

The rearrangement uses TRBV5-1 and TRBJ1-2; no clear D. Germline CDR1 is SGHRS and CDR2 is YFSETQ. The V end was cut by 5 bases, the J end by 1 base, with 12 bases between. The CDR3 runs 14 residues. The CDR3 coding sequence is TGCGCCAGCAGATATCAGACGGATAACTATGGCTACACCTTC. As protein: CASRYQTDNYGYTF.

This clonotype was recorded many times. V gene TRBV9 combines with J gene TRBJ1-2; 11 nucleotides align to TRBD1. Trimming took 4 bases from V and 6 from J; bases not matched to a gene: 11. CDR1 and CDR2 (germline): SGDLS, YYNGEE. The CDR3 is 16 residues long. CDR3 nucleotides: TGTGCCAGCAGCCCTGCGGCGGGGACAGGGGGGGATGGCTACACCTTC. Protein sequence: CASSPAAGTGGDGYTF.

A few counts support this clonotype. The chain carries TRBV20-1 and TRBJ1-1; 7 bases align to TRBD1. After removal of 2 bases from V and 0 bases from J, the junction contained 3 bases not matched to a gene. CDR1 DFQATT and CDR2 SNEGSKA come from the germline V gene (reference sequence). The CDR3 runs 14 residues. CDR3 in amino acids: CSARTGTVNTEAFF. The CDR3 DNA reads as TGCAGTGCTAGAACCGGGACAGTGAACACTGAAGCTTTCTTT.

As for this clonotype: It differs at one base from a far larger clone, so likely a read error. The V gene is TRBV4-2, the J gene TRBJ2-7, with 8 positions matching TRBD1. From germline, CDR1 is LGHNA and CDR2 YNFKEQ. The CDR3 loop spans 15 amino acids. The chain's CDR3 is CVSSPGTGSSYEQYF. DNA of the CDR3: TGTGTCAGCAGCCCGGGGACAGGAAGCTCCTACGAGCAGTACTTC.

The genes are TRBV19 and TRBJ1-2; D is ambiguous. This CDR3 is built from 14 residues. Per the germline V gene, CDR1 is LNHDA and CDR2 is SQIVND (reference sequence). Trimming cost V 3 bases and J 4 bases, with 12 bases left between them. The CDR3 region is CASSITAELYGYTF. The CDR3 DNA follows: TGTGCCAGTAGTATCACGGCAGAGCTCTATGGCTACACCTTC.

This clonotype was detected many times. V usage is TRBV13 and J usage is TRBJ2-5; 8 nucleotides line up with TRBD1. Germline CDR1 reads PRHDT; CDR2 reads FYEKMQ (reference sequence). With V trimmed by 3 bases and J by 4 bases, 1 base remained unmatched. The CDR3 extends over 13 amino acids. CDR3 coding DNA: TGTGCCAGCAGCTTGGGACAGGTAGAGACCCAGTACTTC. Translated, it gives CASSLGQVETQYF.

This clonotype came up a few times. The chain employs TRBV3-1 and TRBJ1-6; D unclear. V was clipped by 1 base and J by 7 bases, with 5 bases between them. This CDR3 is built from 13 residues. Per germline, CDR1 LGHDT and CDR2 YNNKEL (reference sequence). CDR3 residues: CASSQAENSPLHF. The CDR3, as DNA: TGTGCCAGCAGCCAAGCAGAGAATTCACCCCTCCACTTT.

This chain connects TRBV5-6 to TRBJ2-5; 13 bases align to TRBD2. The germline V gene encodes CDR1 SGHDT and CDR2 YYEEEE. The CDR3 length is 14 residues. V lost 6 bases, J lost 11 bases, and 10 bases stayed unmatched. CDR3 sequence (DNA): TGTGCCAGCAACCTTGGACTAGCGGGAGATGAGCAGTACTTC. Translation gives CASNLGLAGDEQYF.

Ten or more counts support this clonotype. V usage is TRBV28 and J usage is TRBJ2-7, with D possibly TRBD1 on 5 matching bases. The V end lost 4 bases, the J end lost 4 bases, and 17 bases lay between the germline ends. Germline loops: CDR1 MDHEN, CDR2 SYDVKM. The CDR3 is 15 amino acids. The CDR3 coding sequence is TGTGCCAGCAGTTATGACAGTGGGGTGAGGTACGAGCAGTACTTC. Translating gives CASSYDSGVRYEQYF.

This clonotype was seen ten or more times. The CDR3 DNA reads as TGTGCCAGCAGCTTCACGGACAGTCGGGAGACCCAGTACTTC. This codes for CASSFTDSRETQYF. The rearrangement joins TRBV28 to TRBJ2-5, with D possibly TRBD1 on 6 matching bases. This CDR3 has 14 residues. V was shortened by 6 bases and J by 5 bases, with 16 bases between the two germline ends. CDR1 and CDR2 (germline): MDHEN, SYDVKM.

This clonotype was recorded at least ten times. V is TRBV28 and J is TRBJ1-1; 7 nucleotides line up with TRBD1. This CDR3 region has 13 residues. The germline V gene encodes CDR1 MDHEN and CDR2 SYDVKM. After removal of 6 bases from V and 3 bases from J, the junction contained 4 bases not matched to a gene. The CDR3 here is CASRTDRDTEAFF. The CDR3, as DNA: TGTGCCAGCAGAACTGACAGGGACACTGAAGCTTTCTTT.

The chain is built from TRBV6-2 or TRBV6-3 and TRBJ2-7; 7 nucleotides match TRBD1. The J segment lost 3 bases and the V segment lost 0 bases, leaving 14 bases of the junction unmatched. The CDR3 is 18 amino acids. Per germline, CDR1 MNHEY and CDR2 SVGEGT. CDR3 bases: TGTGCCAGCAGTTACTCGGTGGGGGTGACAGGGAAGATCTACGAGCAGTACTTC. Translation: CASSYSVGVTGKIYEQYF.

The genes are TRBV19 and TRBJ1-1; 7 bases align to TRBD1. The CDR3 consists of 16 residues. V trimming: 3 bases; J trimming: 4 bases; junction bases outside the gene matches: 11. The germline V gene encodes CDR1 LNHDA and CDR2 SQIVND (reference sequence). This chain's CDR3 is CASSILTGRAGTEAFF. The CDR3 bases are TGTGCCAGTAGTATTTTGACAGGGAGGGCGGGCACTGAAGCTTTCTTT.

This clonotype came up many times. The chain links TRBV7-3 to TRBJ2-7; no reliable D call. This CDR3 contains 14 residues. V shed 2 bases and J shed 3 bases, with 11 bases lying between them. Germline V lookup: CDR1 SGHTA, CDR2 FQGTGA. The CDR3 here is CASSLASPNYEQYF. CDR3 in DNA: TGTGCCAGCAGCTTAGCATCCCCTAACTACGAGCAGTACTTC.

This clonotype turned up a few times. V is TRBV20-1 and J is TRBJ2-5; 11 nucleotides line up with TRBD2. Germline trimming cut 3 bases from V and 0 bases from J; bases unmatched to any gene: 9. The CDR3 spans 17 residues. From germline, CDR1 is DFQATT and CDR2 SNEGSKA (reference sequence). This CDR3 reads CSARGGLLAGDQETQYF. CDR3 bases: TGCAGTGCTAGGGGGGGGTTACTAGCGGGAGACCAAGAGACCCAGTACTTC.